Described below is a single T cell receptor (beta chain) sequence and its context. Antigen unknown. The identical CDR3 is also encoded by other nucleotide sequences in the sample. The data were taken from a study of cytomegalovirus exposure and HLA in healthy donors. The wider study: A prior analysis found more than 90 million unique TCR beta sequences from approximately 190 million T cells. General study results and limits: The dataset shows that most TCR sequences were rare, while some public TCRs occurred in many donors. HLA-A and HLA-B allele assignments for most subjects were reportedly predicted accurately using TCR beta sequences. Sequencing had likely introduced a cluster of highly shared sequence variants as an artifact.

J was trimmed by 0 bases and V by 4 bases; bases with no gene match: 5. From germline, CDR1 is SGDLS and CDR2 YYNGEE. This CDR3 spans 16 amino acids. PCR amplification relied on 60 Vbeta primers (plus 13 Jbeta primers). Method: immunoSEQ multiplex PCR; TCRdb's copy keeps in-frame clones and lacks some. This table holds 140,000 or so clones. Source material: PBMCs. The rearrangement uses TRBV9 and TRBJ1-2, with 11 bases matching TRBD1. The TCR was taken from a male donor in good health and CMV-seronegative. In nucleotides, the CDR3 is TGTGCCAGCAGCCCCCGGACAGGGGGCTCTAACTATGGCTACACCTTC. The encoded protein is CASSPRTGGSNYGYTF.